The clone carrying this T cell receptor beta chain was seen a handful of times. Its antigen is currently unknown. Individual cDNA molecules received unique molecular identifiers during library preparation. TCRdb re-called the 5' RACE reads with MiXCR, one entry per CDR3 protein. Here the sample spans 35,000 to 45,000 distinct CDR3 sequences, 12% being singletons. This sample was included in a study of early T cells in non-severe SARS-CoV-2 infection. Study information: Sequencing input comprised bulk RNA from unsorted whole blood; chain pairing was not available.

The germline V gene encodes CDR1 SGHAT and CDR2 FQNNGV. The CDR3 sequence is 14 residues long. With 5 bases removed from V and 5 bases from J, the gap between germline ends came to 15 bases. Study results and caveats: The matching step, a VDJdb search, favored anti-spike CD8 responses and missed private and CD4 specificities.

This sequence originates from an adult who was a healthcare worker with PCR-confirmed SARS-CoV-2 infection or an uninfected control (not recorded which). What was sequenced was whole blood. The chain carries TRBV11-2 and TRBJ1-2; D remains ambiguous. The CDR3 region is CASSQPGTTYGYTF. The CDR3 DNA reads TGTGCCAGCAGCCAACCGGGCACCACATATGGCTACACCTTC.